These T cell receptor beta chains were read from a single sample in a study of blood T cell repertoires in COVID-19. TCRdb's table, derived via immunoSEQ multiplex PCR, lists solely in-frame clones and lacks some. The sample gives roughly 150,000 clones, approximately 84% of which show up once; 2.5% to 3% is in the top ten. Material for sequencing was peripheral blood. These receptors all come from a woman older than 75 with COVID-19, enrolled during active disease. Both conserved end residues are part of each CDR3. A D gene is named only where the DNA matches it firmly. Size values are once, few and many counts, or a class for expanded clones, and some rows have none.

CDR3 DNA: TGTGCCAGCAGAGGGACTAGCGGTAACAATGAGCAGTTCTTC
CDR3 protein: CASRGTSGNNEQFF
J gene: TRBJ2-1
clone size: -
CDR3 length: 14
D gene: TRBD2
V gene: TRBV7-3

CDR3 DNA: TGTGCCAGCAGCTCCACAGGGTATTCACCCCTCCACTTT
CDR3 protein: CASSSTGYSPLHF
J gene: TRBJ1-6
clone size: -
CDR3 length: 13
D gene: -
V gene: TRBV7-9

CDR3 DNA: TGTGCCAGCAGTGGTAGACAGATCTACGAGCAGTACTTC
CDR3 protein: CASSGRQIYEQYF
J gene: TRBJ2-7
clone size: -
CDR3 length: 13
D gene: -
V gene: TRBV25-1

CDR3 DNA: TGCAGCGTTGGGGAGCTGGGCTACACCTTC
CDR3 protein: CSVGELGYTF
J gene: TRBJ1-2
clone size: few
CDR3 length: 10
D gene: -
V gene: TRBV29-1

CDR3 DNA: TGTGCCAGCAGCGTAGAAGGTAGCGGTATCTACGAGCAGTACTTC
CDR3 protein: CASSVEGSGIYEQYF
J gene: TRBJ2-7
clone size: -
CDR3 length: 15
D gene: -
V gene: TRBV9

CDR3 DNA: TGTGCCAGCAGATCGACAGGAGTAAACTATGGCTACACCTTC
CDR3 protein: CASRSTGVNYGYTF
J gene: TRBJ1-2
clone size: once
CDR3 length: 14
D gene: -
V gene: TRBV6-5

CDR3 DNA: TGTGCTAGTGGGCCGGGACTAGCGGTGGATACGCAGTATTTT
CDR3 protein: CASGPGLAVDTQYF
J gene: TRBJ2-3
clone size: once
CDR3 length: 14
D gene: TRBD2
V gene: TRBV12-5

CDR3 DNA: TGCGCCAGCAGGCGGGGGGGTATAGCTAATGAAAAACTGTTTTTT
CDR3 protein: CASRRGGIANEKLFF
J gene: TRBJ1-4
clone size: -
CDR3 length: 15
D gene: -
V gene: TRBV5-1

CDR3 DNA: TGTGCCAGCAGCTTACTCAGGGGAAGCTATGGCTACACCTTC
CDR3 protein: CASSLLRGSYGYTF
J gene: TRBJ1-2
clone size: -
CDR3 length: 14
D gene: -
V gene: TRBV5-6

CDR3 DNA: TGTGCCAGCAGCCCACAGGGGGCTTTCTCCGGGGAGCTGTTTTTT
CDR3 protein: CASSPQGAFSGELFF
J gene: TRBJ2-2
clone size: -
CDR3 length: 15
D gene: TRBD1
V gene: TRBV7-3

CDR3 DNA: TGCGCCAGCAGCTTCAGGGGGCCACGGGAGCCTGAGCTGTTTTTT
CDR3 protein: CASSFRGPREPELFF
J gene: TRBJ2-2
clone size: few
CDR3 length: 15
D gene: TRBD1
V gene: TRBV5-1

CDR3 DNA: TGTGCCTGGAGTCGACGAGGTGACGAGCAGTACTTC
CDR3 protein: CAWSRRGDEQYF
J gene: TRBJ2-7
clone size: -
CDR3 length: 12
D gene: -
V gene: TRBV30

CDR3 DNA: TGCAGCGTTGAGACAGGGGACCGTTATGGCTACACCTTC
CDR3 protein: CSVETGDRYGYTF
J gene: TRBJ1-2
clone size: -
CDR3 length: 13
D gene: TRBD1
V gene: TRBV29-1

CDR3 DNA: TGTGCCAGCAGCCATGGACAGGGGGGAGAGACCCAGTACTTC
CDR3 protein: CASSHGQGGETQYF
J gene: TRBJ2-5
clone size: once
CDR3 length: 14
D gene: TRBD1
V gene: TRBV3-1/TRBV3-2

CDR3 DNA: TGTGCCATCAGTGAAACTCGAGTTACGGGGGGCTACACCTTC
CDR3 protein: CAISETRVTGGYTF
J gene: TRBJ1-2
clone size: -
CDR3 length: 14
D gene: -
V gene: TRBV10-3

CDR3 DNA: TGTGCCAGTGGACAGCCCAATCAGCCCCAGCATTTT
CDR3 protein: CASGQPNQPQHF
J gene: TRBJ1-5
clone size: -
CDR3 length: 12
D gene: -
V gene: TRBV6-5

CDR3 DNA: TGTGCCAGCAGGGAGGCAGCCTACACCGGGGAGCTGTTTTTT
CDR3 protein: CASREAAYTGELFF
J gene: TRBJ2-2
clone size: -
CDR3 length: 14
D gene: -
V gene: TRBV2

CDR3 DNA: TGTGCCAGTAGTTCTAGGACTAGCGGGAGAGGAACCAATGAGCAGTTCTTC
CDR3 protein: CASSSRTSGRGTNEQFF
J gene: TRBJ2-1
clone size: -
CDR3 length: 17
D gene: TRBD2
V gene: TRBV19

CDR3 DNA: TGTGCCAGCAGCTTAACGAGAAACACTGAAGCTTTCTTT
CDR3 protein: CASSLTRNTEAFF
J gene: TRBJ1-1
clone size: many
CDR3 length: 13
D gene: -
V gene: TRBV7-2

CDR3 DNA: TGTGCCACCAGTGAGTGGGCTAGCGGGGGCCGCGGACAAGAGACCCAGTACTTC
CDR3 protein: CATSEWASGGRGQETQYF
J gene: TRBJ2-5
clone size: -
CDR3 length: 18
D gene: TRBD2
V gene: TRBV24-1

CDR3 DNA: TGTGCCAGCAGCTTGACAGGGTATGAAAAACTGTTTTTT
CDR3 protein: CASSLTGYEKLFF
J gene: TRBJ1-4
clone size: -
CDR3 length: 13
D gene: -
V gene: TRBV5-6

CDR3 DNA: TGCGCCAGCAGCTTACAGGGAGACACAGATACGCAGTATTTT
CDR3 protein: CASSLQGDTDTQYF
J gene: TRBJ2-3
clone size: -
CDR3 length: 14
D gene: -
V gene: TRBV5-1

CDR3 DNA: TGTGCCAGCAGCTTAAGACTAGGGAGTCAGTATTTT
CDR3 protein: CASSLRLGSQYF
J gene: TRBJ2-3
clone size: -
CDR3 length: 12
D gene: -
V gene: TRBV7-2

CDR3 DNA: TGCGCCAGCAGCCGGGACAGGGACCTCCCTGGCTACACCTTC
CDR3 protein: CASSRDRDLPGYTF
J gene: TRBJ1-2
clone size: -
CDR3 length: 14
D gene: TRBD1
V gene: TRBV5-1

CDR3 DNA: TGTGCCAGCAGCCTGGGAGGGGGCAATCAGCCCCAGCATTTT
CDR3 protein: CASSLGGGNQPQHF
J gene: TRBJ1-5
clone size: -
CDR3 length: 14
D gene: -
V gene: TRBV13

CDR3 DNA: TGTGCCAGCAGCGTAGTTTTAGCGGGCTACAATGAGCAGTTCTTC
CDR3 protein: CASSVVLAGYNEQFF
J gene: TRBJ2-1
clone size: -
CDR3 length: 15
D gene: TRBD2
V gene: TRBV9

CDR3 DNA: TGTGCCAGCAGCCAAGAAAAGGGGCATCCGGGGGAAAGCACTGAAGCTTTCTTT
CDR3 protein: CASSQEKGHPGESTEAFF
J gene: TRBJ1-1
clone size: -
CDR3 length: 18
D gene: -
V gene: TRBV3-1/TRBV3-2

CDR3 DNA: TGTGCCAGCAGCTTGTTTGGACAGGGAAGATATGGCTACACCTTC
CDR3 protein: CASSLFGQGRYGYTF
J gene: TRBJ1-2
clone size: -
CDR3 length: 15
D gene: TRBD1
V gene: TRBV7-2

CDR3 DNA: TGCAGCGTTGAACCGGGGATAGGCACTGAAGCTTTCTTT
CDR3 protein: CSVEPGIGTEAFF
J gene: TRBJ1-1
clone size: few
CDR3 length: 13
D gene: -
V gene: TRBV29-1

CDR3 DNA: TGTGCCAGCAGTTTCGATCTAGCGGGGCTCTCCTACGAGCAGTACTTC
CDR3 protein: CASSFDLAGLSYEQYF
J gene: TRBJ2-7
clone size: once
CDR3 length: 16
D gene: TRBD2
V gene: TRBV28

CDR3 DNA: TGTGCCAGCAGTTACGTGGGTGGGGGCGGCTACGAGCAGTACTTC
CDR3 protein: CASSYVGGGGYEQYF
J gene: TRBJ2-7
clone size: -
CDR3 length: 15
D gene: -
V gene: TRBV6-5

CDR3 DNA: TGTGCCAGCAGCGCACTAGCGGGGGGGAAAGAGACCCAGTACTTC
CDR3 protein: CASSALAGGKETQYF
J gene: TRBJ2-5
clone size: -
CDR3 length: 15
D gene: TRBD2
V gene: TRBV7-9

CDR3 DNA: TGTGCCAGCGTGTACTTCGGGACTGGAGAGACCCAGTACTTC
CDR3 protein: CASVYFGTGETQYF
J gene: TRBJ2-5
clone size: -
CDR3 length: 14
D gene: -
V gene: TRBV2

CDR3 DNA: TGCAGCGTAGACAGGGTGGACTATGGCTACACCTTC
CDR3 protein: CSVDRVDYGYTF
J gene: TRBJ1-2
clone size: -
CDR3 length: 12
D gene: TRBD1
V gene: TRBV29-1

CDR3 DNA: TGTGCCAGCAGTGTACACCCTAGCCTCCGCTACACCTTC
CDR3 protein: CASSVHPSLRYTF
J gene: TRBJ1-2
clone size: few
CDR3 length: 13
D gene: -
V gene: TRBV27

CDR3 DNA: TGTGCCACCAGTGACCCCCGGGACTCGAAAAACATTCAGTACTTC
CDR3 protein: CATSDPRDSKNIQYF
J gene: TRBJ2-4
clone size: -
CDR3 length: 15
D gene: -
V gene: TRBV24-1

CDR3 DNA: TGTGCCAGCAGCTTTTCTCTATACAATGAGCAGTTCTTC
CDR3 protein: CASSFSLYNEQFF
J gene: TRBJ2-1
clone size: -
CDR3 length: 13
D gene: -
V gene: TRBV7-2

CDR3 DNA: TGTGCCAGCAGGCCCCGGACAGTCCCAGTCTCTGGAAACACCATATATTTT
CDR3 protein: CASRPRTVPVSGNTIYF
J gene: TRBJ1-3
clone size: -
CDR3 length: 17
D gene: -
V gene: TRBV28

CDR3 DNA: TGTGCCAGTACCAGGGTTACGGGCGTTCAGCCCCAGCATTTT
CDR3 protein: CASTRVTGVQPQHF
J gene: TRBJ1-5
clone size: -
CDR3 length: 14
D gene: -
V gene: TRBV9

CDR3 DNA: TGTGCCAGCAGTTCGGGGGGGCTGACCGGTGAGCAGTTCTTC
CDR3 protein: CASSSGGLTGEQFF
J gene: TRBJ2-1
clone size: -
CDR3 length: 14
D gene: TRBD2
V gene: TRBV6-2/TRBV6-3

CDR3 DNA: TGTGCCAGCAGTTTTGAGGGGGCCCCCTACGAGCAGTACTTC
CDR3 protein: CASSFEGAPYEQYF
J gene: TRBJ2-7
clone size: -
CDR3 length: 14
D gene: TRBD1
V gene: TRBV27

CDR3 DNA: TGTGCCAGCAGTGAATGGGGTAGCGGGGCGAACACCGGGGAGCTGTTTTTT
CDR3 protein: CASSEWGSGANTGELFF
J gene: TRBJ2-2
clone size: -
CDR3 length: 17
D gene: TRBD2
V gene: TRBV6-1

CDR3 DNA: TGTGCCAGCAGCAAAGTTTATCAGGGGAAGAGTAATTCACCCCTCCACTTT
CDR3 protein: CASSKVYQGKSNSPLHF
J gene: TRBJ1-6
clone size: -
CDR3 length: 17
D gene: -
V gene: TRBV21-1

CDR3 DNA: TGTGCCAGTAGTATGGGCGGGATTAACACTGAAGCTTTCTTT
CDR3 protein: CASSMGGINTEAFF
J gene: TRBJ1-1
clone size: -
CDR3 length: 14
D gene: -
V gene: TRBV19

CDR3 DNA: TGTGCCAGCAGTTGGACAGGGGTGGCCTACGAGCAGTACTTC
CDR3 protein: CASSWTGVAYEQYF
J gene: TRBJ2-7
clone size: -
CDR3 length: 14
D gene: TRBD1
V gene: TRBV6-5

CDR3 DNA: TGTGCCACCAGTGAACTAGCCGGGACAGGGAACCCACTAGCGATTGAGCGGGAGCGCGAGCAGTTCTTC
CDR3 protein: CATSELAGTGNPLAIEREREQFF
J gene: TRBJ2-1
clone size: once
CDR3 length: 23
D gene: -
V gene: TRBV24-1

CDR3 DNA: -
CDR3 protein: CASSRKNRGFGRGTEAFF
J gene: TRBJ1-1
clone size: -
CDR3 length: 18
D gene: -
V gene: TRBV21-1

CDR3 DNA: TGTGCCAGCAGCTTAGATAGACTAGCGGGGGGACTCTCCTACAATGAGCAGTTCTTC
CDR3 protein: CASSLDRLAGGLSYNEQFF
J gene: TRBJ2-1
clone size: -
CDR3 length: 19
D gene: TRBD2
V gene: TRBV11-3

CDR3 DNA: TGTGCCAGCAGCCATTCGGGGGACTATGGCTACACCTTC
CDR3 protein: CASSHSGDYGYTF
J gene: TRBJ1-2
clone size: -
CDR3 length: 13
D gene: -
V gene: TRBV14

CDR3 DNA: TGTGCCAGCAGTCGGGTGCCCGGGTTCCCCGGGGAGCTGTTTTTT
CDR3 protein: CASSRVPGFPGELFF
J gene: TRBJ2-2
clone size: -
CDR3 length: 15
D gene: -
V gene: TRBV6-5

CDR3 DNA: TGTGCCAGCAGCGCGGACTTGGGCGAGCAGTACTTC
CDR3 protein: CASSADLGEQYF
J gene: TRBJ2-7
clone size: -
CDR3 length: 12
D gene: -
V gene: TRBV9

CDR3 DNA: TGTGCCAGCAGCACTAGCGGGATTGGTGCAGATACGCAGTATTTT
CDR3 protein: CASSTSGIGADTQYF
J gene: TRBJ2-3
clone size: few
CDR3 length: 15
D gene: TRBD2
V gene: TRBV5-6

CDR3 DNA: TGTGCCAGTAGTGCAGAACAGGTAACTGAAGCTTTCTTT
CDR3 protein: CASSAEQVTEAFF
J gene: TRBJ1-1
clone size: -
CDR3 length: 13
D gene: -
V gene: TRBV19

CDR3 DNA: TGTGCCAGCAGTGGGCTAGCGGGAGGTCTGGGCACCGGGGAGCTGTTTTTT
CDR3 protein: CASSGLAGGLGTGELFF
J gene: TRBJ2-2
clone size: once
CDR3 length: 17
D gene: TRBD2
V gene: TRBV2

CDR3 DNA: TGTGCCAGCAGCTTCACGGTGGGACAGGAGTTTGAAAAACTGTTTTTT
CDR3 protein: CASSFTVGQEFEKLFF
J gene: TRBJ1-4
clone size: -
CDR3 length: 16
D gene: TRBD1
V gene: TRBV9